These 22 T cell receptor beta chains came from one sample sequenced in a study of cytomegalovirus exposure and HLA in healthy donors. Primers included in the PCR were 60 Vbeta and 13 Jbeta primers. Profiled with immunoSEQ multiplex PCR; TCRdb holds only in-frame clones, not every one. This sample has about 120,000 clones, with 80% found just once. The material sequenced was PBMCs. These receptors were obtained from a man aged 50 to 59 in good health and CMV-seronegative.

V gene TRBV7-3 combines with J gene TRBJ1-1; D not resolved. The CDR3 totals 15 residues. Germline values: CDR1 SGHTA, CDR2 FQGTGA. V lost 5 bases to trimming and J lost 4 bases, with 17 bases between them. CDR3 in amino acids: CASSPRGMGSTEAFF. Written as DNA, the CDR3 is TGTGCCAGCAGCCCGCGTGGAATGGGGAGCACTGAAGCTTTCTTT.

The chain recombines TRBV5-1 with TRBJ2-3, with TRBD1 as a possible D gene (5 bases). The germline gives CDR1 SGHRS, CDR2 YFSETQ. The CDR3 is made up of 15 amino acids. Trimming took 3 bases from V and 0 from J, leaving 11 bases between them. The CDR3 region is CASSSPTVSTDTQYF. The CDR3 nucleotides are TGCGCCAGCAGCTCCCCGACAGTCAGCACAGATACGCAGTATTTT.

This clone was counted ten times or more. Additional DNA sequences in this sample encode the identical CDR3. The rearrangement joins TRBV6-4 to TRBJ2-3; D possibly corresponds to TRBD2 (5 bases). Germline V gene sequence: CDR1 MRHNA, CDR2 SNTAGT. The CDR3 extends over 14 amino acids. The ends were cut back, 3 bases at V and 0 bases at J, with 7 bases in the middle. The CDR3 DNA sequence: TGTGCCAGCAGTGAGGGCGGGAGCACAGATACGCAGTATTTT. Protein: CASSEGGSTDTQYF.

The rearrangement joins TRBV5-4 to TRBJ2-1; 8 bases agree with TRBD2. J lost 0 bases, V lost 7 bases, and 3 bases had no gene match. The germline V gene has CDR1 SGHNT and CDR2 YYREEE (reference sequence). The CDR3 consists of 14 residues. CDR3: CASVAGGSYNEQFF. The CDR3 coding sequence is TGTGCCAGCGTCGCGGGGGGCTCCTACAATGAGCAGTTCTTC.

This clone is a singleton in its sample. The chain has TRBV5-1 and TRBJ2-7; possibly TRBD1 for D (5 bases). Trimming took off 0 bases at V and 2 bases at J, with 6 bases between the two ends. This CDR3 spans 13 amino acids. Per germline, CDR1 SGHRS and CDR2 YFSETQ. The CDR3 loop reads CASSLAGPYEQYF. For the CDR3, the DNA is TGCGCCAGCAGCTTGGCAGGGCCCTACGAGCAGTACTTC.

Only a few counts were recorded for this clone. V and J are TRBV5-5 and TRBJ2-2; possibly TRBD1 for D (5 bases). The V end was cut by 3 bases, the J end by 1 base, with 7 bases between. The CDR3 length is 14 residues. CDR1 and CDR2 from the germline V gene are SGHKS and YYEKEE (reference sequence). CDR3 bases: TGTGCCAGCAGCTCAGACAGGAACACCGGGGAGCTGTTTTTT. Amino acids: CASSSDRNTGELFF.

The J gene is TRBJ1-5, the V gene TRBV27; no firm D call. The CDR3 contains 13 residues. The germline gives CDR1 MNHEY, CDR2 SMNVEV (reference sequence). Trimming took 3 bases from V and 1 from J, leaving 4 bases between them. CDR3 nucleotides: TGTGCCAGCAGTTTTCAGAGCAATCAGCCCCAGCATTTT. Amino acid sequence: CASSFQSNQPQHF.

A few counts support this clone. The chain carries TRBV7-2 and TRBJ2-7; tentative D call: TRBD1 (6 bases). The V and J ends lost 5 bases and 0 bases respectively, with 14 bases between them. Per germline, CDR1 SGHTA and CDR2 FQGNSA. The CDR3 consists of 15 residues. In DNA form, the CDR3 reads TGTGCCAGCAGCCCAACTGGGACATCCTCCTACGAGCAGTACTTC. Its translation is CASSPTGTSSYEQYF.

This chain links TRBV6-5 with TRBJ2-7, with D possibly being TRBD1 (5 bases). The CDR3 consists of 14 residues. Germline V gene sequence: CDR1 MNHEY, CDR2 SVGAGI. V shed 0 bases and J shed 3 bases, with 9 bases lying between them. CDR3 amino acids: CASSYSGLYYEQYF. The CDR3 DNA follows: TGTGCCAGCAGTTACTCGGGGCTTTACTACGAGCAGTACTTC.

CDR3: CASSPRQGLAYEQYF. The CDR3 DNA is TGTGCCAGCAGCCCTCGACAGGGCCTAGCCTACGAGCAGTACTTC. The gene calls are TRBV16 and TRBJ2-7, with 7 bases fitting TRBD1. The CDR3 loop spans 15 amino acids. After removal of 4 bases from V and 2 bases from J, the junction contained 8 bases not matched to a gene. Germline V CDR1 and CDR2: KGHSY, FQNENV. The full variable domain, completed using reference TRBV16 and TRBJ2-7, is GEEVAQTPKHLVRGEGQKAKLYCAPIKGHSYVFWYQQVLKNEFKFLISFQNENVFDETGMPKERFSAKCLPNSPCSLEIQATKLEDSAVYFCASSPRQGLAYEQYFGPGTRLTVT.

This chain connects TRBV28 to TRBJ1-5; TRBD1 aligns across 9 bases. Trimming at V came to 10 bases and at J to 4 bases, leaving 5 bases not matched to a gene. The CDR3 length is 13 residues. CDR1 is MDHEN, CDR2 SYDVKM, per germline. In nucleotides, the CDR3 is TGTGCCATTACAGGGGGCCGGAATCAGCCCCAGCATTTT. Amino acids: CAITGGRNQPQHF.

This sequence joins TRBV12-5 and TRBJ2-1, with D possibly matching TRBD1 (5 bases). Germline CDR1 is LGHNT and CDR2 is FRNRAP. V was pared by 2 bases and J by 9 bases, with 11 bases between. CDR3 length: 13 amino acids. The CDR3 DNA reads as TGTGCTAGTGGTTTGAGGGGCGGAACTGAGCAGTTCTTC. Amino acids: CASGLRGGTEQFF.

The DNA of the CDR3 is TGTGCCAGCAGCCGCGGGACAGCTAATCAGCCCCAGCATTTT. Its protein product is CASSRGTANQPQHF. The chain has TRBV7-2 and TRBJ1-5; 7 bases line up with TRBD1. This CDR3 is 14 amino acids long. Germline V gives CDR1 SGHTA, CDR2 FQGNSA. V shed 5 bases, J shed 4 bases, and the junction held 5 bases outside the gene matches.

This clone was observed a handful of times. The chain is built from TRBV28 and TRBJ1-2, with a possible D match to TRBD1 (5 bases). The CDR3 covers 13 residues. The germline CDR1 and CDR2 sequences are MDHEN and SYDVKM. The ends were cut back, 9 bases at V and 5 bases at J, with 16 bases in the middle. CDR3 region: CASGAPDLYGYTF. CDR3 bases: TGTGCCAGTGGGGCGCCCGACCTTTATGGCTACACCTTC.

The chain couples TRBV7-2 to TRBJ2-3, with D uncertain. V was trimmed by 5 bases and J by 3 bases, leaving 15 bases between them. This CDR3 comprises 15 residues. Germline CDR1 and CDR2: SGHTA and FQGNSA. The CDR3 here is CASSLVAGLTDTQYF. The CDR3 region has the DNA TGTGCCAGCAGCCTCGTGGCAGGCCTTACAGATACGCAGTATTTT.

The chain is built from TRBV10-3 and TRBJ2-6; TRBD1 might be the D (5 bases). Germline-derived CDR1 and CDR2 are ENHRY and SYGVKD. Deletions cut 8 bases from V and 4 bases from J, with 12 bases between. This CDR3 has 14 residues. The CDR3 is CAIQQDTGANVLTF. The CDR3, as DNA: TGTGCCATCCAACAGGATACCGGGGCCAACGTCCTGACTTTC.

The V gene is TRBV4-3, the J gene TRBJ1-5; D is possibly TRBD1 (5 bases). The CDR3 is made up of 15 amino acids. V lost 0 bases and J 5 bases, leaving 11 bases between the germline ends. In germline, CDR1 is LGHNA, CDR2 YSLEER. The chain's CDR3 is CASSQDIQGDQPQHF. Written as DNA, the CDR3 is TGCGCCAGCAGCCAAGATATTCAGGGTGATCAGCCCCAGCATTTT.

The CDR3 reads CASSPGTSGMPPYEQYF. In nucleotides, the CDR3 is TGTGCCAGCAGCCCCGGGACTAGCGGGATGCCCCCCTACGAGCAGTACTTC. This sequence joins TRBV9 and TRBJ2-7, with 13 bases matching TRBD2. CDR3 length equals 17 residues. J lost 2 bases, V lost 4 bases, and 9 bases had no gene match. CDR1 and CDR2 from the germline V gene are SGDLS and YYNGEE.

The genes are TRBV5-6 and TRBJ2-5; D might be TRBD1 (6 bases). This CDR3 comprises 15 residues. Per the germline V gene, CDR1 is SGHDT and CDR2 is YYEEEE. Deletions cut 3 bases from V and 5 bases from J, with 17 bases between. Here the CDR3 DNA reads TGTGCCAGCAGCTCGCCCAGGGGAGTAGGGGAGACCCAGTACTTC. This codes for CASSSPRGVGETQYF.

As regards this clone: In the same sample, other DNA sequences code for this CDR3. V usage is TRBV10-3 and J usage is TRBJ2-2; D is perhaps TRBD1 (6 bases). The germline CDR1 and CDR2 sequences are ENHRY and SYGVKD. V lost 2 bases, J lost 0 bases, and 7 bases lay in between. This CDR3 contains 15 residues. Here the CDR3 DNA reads TGTGCCATCAGTGAGAGGGGGACGAACACCGGGGAGCTGTTTTTT. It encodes CAISERGTNTGELFF.

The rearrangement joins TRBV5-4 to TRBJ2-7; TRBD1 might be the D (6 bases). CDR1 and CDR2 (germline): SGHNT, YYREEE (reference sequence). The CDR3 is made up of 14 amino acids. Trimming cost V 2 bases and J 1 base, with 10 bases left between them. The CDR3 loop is CASSLKTGSYEQYF. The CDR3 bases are TGTGCCAGCAGCTTAAAGACAGGTTCCTACGAGCAGTACTTC.

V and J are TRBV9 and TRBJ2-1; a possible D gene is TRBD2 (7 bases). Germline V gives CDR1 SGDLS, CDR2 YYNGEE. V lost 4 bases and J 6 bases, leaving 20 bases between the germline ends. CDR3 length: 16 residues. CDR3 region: CASSPRGGDPINEQFF. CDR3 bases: TGTGCCAGCAGCCCGAGAGGGGGGGACCCTATCAATGAGCAGTTCTTC.